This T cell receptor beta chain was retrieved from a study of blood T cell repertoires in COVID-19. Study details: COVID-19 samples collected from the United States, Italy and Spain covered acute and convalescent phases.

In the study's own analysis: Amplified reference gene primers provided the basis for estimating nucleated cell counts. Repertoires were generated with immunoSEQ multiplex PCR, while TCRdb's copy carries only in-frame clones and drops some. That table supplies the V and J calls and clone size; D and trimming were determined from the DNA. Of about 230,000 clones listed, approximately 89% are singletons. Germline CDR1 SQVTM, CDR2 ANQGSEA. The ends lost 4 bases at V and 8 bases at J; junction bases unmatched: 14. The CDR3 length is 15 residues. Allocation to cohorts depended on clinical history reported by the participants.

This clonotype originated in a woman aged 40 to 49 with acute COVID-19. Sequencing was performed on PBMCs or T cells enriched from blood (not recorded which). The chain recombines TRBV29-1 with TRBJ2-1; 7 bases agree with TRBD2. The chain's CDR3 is CSVGGTAGVGHEQFF. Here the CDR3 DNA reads TGCAGCGTTGGGGGGACCGCGGGAGTAGGCCATGAGCAGTTCTTC.